A single sample gave rise to the 31 T cell receptor beta chains below, sequenced in a study of identifying expanded T cells in peripheral blood (dated by TCRdb to between 2017 and 2020). Library construction relied on the immunoSEQ multiplex PCR assay. TCRdb limited this immuneACCESS table to in-frame rearrangements with V and J called. A share of clones is missing; checked studies link under half to unresolved V genes, and the rest is unexplained. For this sample there are nearly 60,000 clones; roughly nine tenths appear just once. The ten largest clones take up 3.6% of the sample. The sequenced sample consisted of blood. These receptors were collected from a person aged 18 to 75 in good health.

V gene TRBV10-3 combines with J gene TRBJ2-2; TRBD2 matches at 7 bases. After removal of 6 bases from V and 2 bases from J, the junction contained 12 bases not matched to a gene. Germline V gene sequence: CDR1 ENHRY, CDR2 SYGVKD. This CDR3 is built from 17 residues. CDR3 sequence (DNA): TGTGCCATCAGCCCCCGGTCGGCTAGCGGTAACACCGGGGAGCTGTTTTTT. Its protein is CAISPRSASGNTGELFF.

The chain carries TRBV5-1 and TRBJ2-1; no clear D gene. V lost 6 bases to trimming and J lost 7 bases, with 23 bases between them. Per the germline V gene, CDR1 is SGHRS and CDR2 is YFSETQ. CDR3 length: 16 amino acids. The DNA for the CDR3 is TGCGCCAGCAACCCAAATGTTGACCTAAAAGGAAATGAGCAGTTCTTC. It specifies CASNPNVDLKGNEQFF. Full variable domain (remainder filled in from reference TRBV5-1 and TRBJ2-1): KAGVTQTPRYLIKTRGQQVTLSCSPISGHRSVSWYQQTPGQGLQFLFEYFSETQRNKGNFPGRFSGRQFSNSRSEMNVSTLELGDSALYLCASNPNVDLKGNEQFFGPGTRLTVL.

The rearrangement uses TRBV5-5 and TRBJ1-6, with no clear D. This CDR3 is built from 12 residues. Trimming left V 3 bases short and J 8 bases short, with 6 bases between. Germline lookup yields CDR1 SGHKS and CDR2 YYEKEE (reference sequence). The CDR3 bases are TGTGCCAGCAGCTCCGTAGATTCACCCCTCCACTTT. This translates into CASSSVDSPLHF.

The chain couples TRBV6-5 to TRBJ2-6; no clear D gene. The CDR3 covers 15 residues. V lost 6 bases to trimming and J lost 0 bases, with 9 bases between them. Germline V gene data show CDR1 as MNHEY and CDR2 as SVGAGI. The CDR3 DNA follows: TGTGCCAGCAGCACACAGTCCTCTGGGGCCAACGTCCTGACTTTC. This sequence encodes CASSTQSSGANVLTF.

The V and J genes are TRBV5-1 and TRBJ2-3; D is perhaps TRBD2 (7 bases). V shed 0 bases and J shed 2 bases, with 10 bases lying between them. Per the germline V gene, CDR1 is SGHRS and CDR2 is YFSETQ. This CDR3 region has 15 residues. The CDR3 nucleotides are TGCGCCAGCAGCTTGGCCGGGGGGCCCACAGATACGCAGTATTTT. It translates to CASSLAGGPTDTQYF.

The chain recombines TRBV5-1 with TRBJ1-2, with D possibly matching TRBD1 (6 bases). The CDR3 totals 15 residues. CDR1 is SGHRS and CDR2 is YFSETQ in the germline V gene. V lost 3 bases to trimming and J lost 0 bases, with 12 bases between them. CDR3 protein: CASSSLQGPNYGYTF. CDR3 DNA sequence: TGCGCCAGCAGCTCCCTACAGGGACCTAACTATGGCTACACCTTC.

This chain joins TRBV5-1 and TRBJ1-4; possible D gene TRBD1, 5 bases. Germline-derived CDR1 and CDR2 are SGHRS and YFSETQ. The CDR3 loop spans 17 amino acids. Trimming removed 0 bases from V and 7 bases from J, with 19 bases in between. CDR3 sequence (DNA): TGCGCCAGCAGCTTGGGGCGGCGGCTGGGGGGAGGTGAAAAACTGTTTTTT. Translation: CASSLGRRLGGGEKLFF. Looking up the rest from reference TRBV5-1 and TRBJ1-4 gives the full variable domain: KAGVTQTPRYLIKTRGQQVTLSCSPISGHRSVSWYQQTPGQGLQFLFEYFSETQRNKGNFPGRFSGRQFSNSRSEMNVSTLELGDSALYLCASSLGRRLGGGEKLFFGSGTQLSVL.

This clone was counted between two and nine times. The chain is built from TRBV4-3 and TRBJ2-6; D call uncertain. CDR3 length: 16 amino acids. Trimming cost V 0 bases and J 2 bases, with 8 bases left between them. Germline CDR1 is LGHNA and CDR2 is YSLEER. CDR3 sequence: CASSQDEAAGANVLTF. The DNA for the CDR3 is TGCGCCAGCAGCCAAGATGAGGCCGCTGGGGCCAACGTCCTGACTTTC.

This rearrangement joins TRBV6-1 to TRBJ2-5, with 9 bases aligning to TRBD1. Germline CDR1 reads MNHNS; CDR2 reads SASEGT. The CDR3 totals 14 residues. Unmatched junction bases numbered 4, after V lost 7 bases and J lost 1 base. The CDR3 sequence: CASIETGGQETQYF. CDR3 coding DNA: TGTGCCAGCATAGAGACAGGGGGCCAAGAGACCCAGTACTTC.

This rearrangement joins TRBV7-2 to TRBJ2-5; 8 bases are a match to TRBD2. The CDR3 spans 16 residues. Germline CDR1 and CDR2: SGHTA and FQGNSA. Trimming cost V 4 bases and J 2 bases; bases outside gene matches: 9. CDR3 loop: CASSSLPGLDQETQYF. The CDR3 nucleotides read TGTGCCAGCAGCTCCCTACCGGGACTAGATCAAGAGACCCAGTACTTC. Complete variable domain (other parts from reference TRBV7-2 and TRBJ2-5): GAGVSQSPSNKVTEKGKDVELRCDPISGHTALYWYRQSLGQGLEFLIYFQGNSAPDKSGLPSDRFSAERTGGSVSTLTIQRTQQEDSAVYLCASSSLPGLDQETQYFGPGTRLLVL.

The chain has TRBV23-1 and TRBJ2-2; the D call may be TRBD1 or TRBD2 (6 bases each). TRBV23-1 belongs to the ORF category, with a function that is uncertain. The ends were cut back, 7 bases at V and 6 bases at J, with 21 bases in the middle. The CDR3 is 16 amino acids. CDR3 sequence (DNA): TGCGCCAGCATCAGAACGGGGGCGCTTCGGTCCGGGGAGCTGTTTTTT. Encoded protein: CASIRTGALRSGELFF.

The chain recombines TRBV9 with TRBJ2-1; weak D call: TRBD2 (7 bases). The V gene lost 3 bases and the J gene lost 4 bases, with 14 bases spanning the gap. CDR3 length equals 15 residues. Germline V lookup: CDR1 SGDLS, CDR2 YYNGEE. The CDR3: CASSASGGFYNEQFF. As DNA, the CDR3 is TGTGCCAGCAGCGCCTCGGGGGGCTTTTACAATGAGCAGTTCTTC.

The chain joins TRBV4-1 to TRBJ2-7; either TRBD1 or TRBD2 may fit D (6 bases each). There are 15 residues in the CDR3. V lost 4 bases, J lost 3 bases, and 16 bases lay in between. Germline values: CDR1 MGHRA, CDR2 YSYEKL. The CDR3 loop is CASSRGRDGHYEQYF. The DNA of the CDR3 is TGCGCCAGCAGCCGGGGGCGGGACGGGCACTACGAGCAGTACTTC.

The rearrangement links TRBV7-9 to TRBJ2-7; 11 bases fit TRBD2. Germline V gene lookup returns CDR1 SEHNR and CDR2 FQNEAQ (reference sequence). V lost 5 bases and J lost 5; bases outside the gene matches: 5. The CDR3 covers 14 residues. This CDR3 reads CASSPAGLADEQYF. The CDR3 DNA sequence: TGTGCCAGCAGCCCCGCGGGACTAGCGGACGAGCAGTACTTC.

This chain links TRBV6-5 with TRBJ2-1; D call uncertain. Trimming removed 6 bases from V and 0 bases from J, with 12 bases in between. Germline V lookup: CDR1 MNHEY, CDR2 SVGAGI. CDR3 length: 15 residues. In nucleotides, the CDR3 is TGTGCCAGCAGCCGGGCGACGTCCTCCTACAATGAGCAGTTCTTC. Amino acids: CASSRATSSYNEQFF.

This clone has only a few counts. The chain combines TRBV2 with TRBJ2-5, with TRBD2 matching 12 bases. This CDR3 contains 14 residues. CDR1 is SNHLY, CDR2 FYNNEI, per germline. Trimming took 5 bases from V and 5 from J; bases not matched to a gene: 3. The CDR3 is CASSLAGGWETQYF. The CDR3 coding sequence is TGTGCCAGCAGTCTAGCGGGAGGGTGGGAGACCCAGTACTTC.

This sequence joins TRBV5-1 and TRBJ2-3, with 15 bases lining up with TRBD2. The CDR3 is made up of 17 amino acids. The ends lost 0 bases at V and 6 bases at J; junction bases unmatched: 5. CDR1 SGHRS and CDR2 YFSETQ come from the germline V gene. This CDR3 reads CASSLAGLAGGPDTQYF. The CDR3 DNA reads TGCGCCAGCAGCTTGGCCGGACTAGCGGGGGGGCCTGATACGCAGTATTTT.

The rearrangement uses TRBV7-2 and TRBJ2-1; D may be TRBD1 (5 bases). The CDR3 consists of 13 residues. Germline V gene data show CDR1 as SGHTA and CDR2 as FQGNSA. Trimming shortened V by 1 base and J by 6 bases, and 7 bases separated the two germline ends. CDR3 sequence reads: CASSLEGFNEQFF. The CDR3 nucleotides are TGTGCCAGCAGCTTAGAGGGGTTCAATGAGCAGTTCTTC.

This clone was detected once. This chain links TRBV19 with TRBJ1-2; D is perhaps TRBD1 (5 bases). V lost 8 bases and J 8 bases, leaving 15 bases between the germline ends. CDR1 is LNHDA and CDR2 is SQIVND in the germline V gene (reference sequence). The CDR3 has 12 residues. The CDR3 DNA reads TGTGCCAGTTGGCTGTACAGGACCGGCTACACCTTC. Translation gives CASWLYRTGYTF. The complete variable domain, with remaining parts taken from reference TRBV19 and TRBJ1-2, reads DGGITQSPKYLFRKEGQNVTLSCEQNLNHDAMYWYRQDPGQGLRLIYYSQIVNDFQKGDIAEGYSVSREKKESFPLTVTSAQKNPTAFYLCASWLYRTGYTFGSGTRLTVV.

This clone was found once. The V call is TRBV28, the J call TRBJ2-3; D uncertain. Trimming took 6 bases from V and 4 from J, leaving 8 bases between them. Germline V gene sequence: CDR1 MDHEN, CDR2 SYDVKM. The CDR3 runs to 12 residues. DNA of the CDR3: TGTGCCAGCAGCAACCTCCCAGATACGCAGTATTTT. It encodes CASSNLPDTQYF.

The rearrangement joins TRBV29-1 to TRBJ2-7; D is possibly TRBD1 or TRBD2 (5 bases each). CDR1 SQVTM and CDR2 ANQGSEA come from the germline V gene. V was clipped by 8 bases and J by 7 bases, with 15 bases between them. The CDR3 covers 11 residues. CDR3 DNA: TGCAGCACCCGAAGGGGACCGGAGCAGTACTTC. It translates to CSTRRGPEQYF.

The CDR3 spells CASSSARGGNYEQYF. The CDR3 DNA follows: TGTGCCAGCAGCTCCGCTCGCGGGGGTAACTACGAGCAGTACTTC. This rearrangement joins TRBV5-6 to TRBJ2-7; 7 bases are shared with TRBD2. Germline values: CDR1 SGHDT, CDR2 YYEEEE. The CDR3 runs to 15 residues. With 3 bases clipped from V and 3 bases from J, the junction kept 9 bases outside the gene matches.

This clone was seen just once. The chain couples TRBV6-6 to TRBJ1-4; D unclear. The V and J ends lost 0 bases and 4 bases respectively, with 12 bases between them. The CDR3 is 16 residues long. In germline, CDR1 is MNHNY, CDR2 SVGAGI (reference sequence). The CDR3, as DNA: TGTGCCAGCAGTTACTCCGCGGTAGCACTTAATGAAAAACTGTTTTTT. Encoded protein: CASSYSAVALNEKLFF.

In its sample, this clone was seen once. The chain employs TRBV2 and TRBJ2-7; D tentatively reads TRBD1 or TRBD2 (5 bases each). Germline CDR1 reads SNHLY; CDR2 reads FYNNEI. The ends were cut back, 7 bases at V and 4 bases at J, with 14 bases in the middle. The CDR3 spans 13 residues. This CDR3 reads CASNTGTDYEQYF. The CDR3 region has the DNA TGTGCCAGCAATACCGGGACCGATTACGAGCAGTACTTC.

Concerning this clone: One end of the junction does not line up with germline, which may come from a read error. The chain recombines TRBV7-7 with TRBJ2-1, with TRBD2 matching 11 bases. This CDR3 region has 16 residues. Germline V lookup: CDR1 SSHAT, CDR2 FNYEAQ (reference sequence). CDR3 region: CASSLDLAGGTDEQFF. The CDR3 DNA reads TGTGCTAGCAGCTTAGATCTAGCGGGGGGCACGGATGAGCAGTTCTTC.

The chain recombines TRBV10-1 with TRBJ2-2, with TRBD2 matching 8 bases. V was clipped by 8 bases and J by 6 bases; unmatched bases: 8. The CDR3 totals 14 residues. The V gene's germline CDR1 is WNHNN and CDR2 SYGVQD (reference sequence). CDR3 in DNA: TGCGCCAGCCCAGGGACTAGTAGGTCCGGGGAGCTGTTTTTT. Amino acid sequence: CASPGTSRSGELFF.

The chain uses TRBV4-3 and TRBJ1-2; D is perhaps TRBD1 (6 bases). Germline assignment: CDR1 LGHNA and CDR2 YSLEER. CDR3 size: 16 residues. The germline V and J ends were trimmed by 4 bases and 5 bases, with 20 bases remaining between them. CDR3 loop: CASSPTTGGRGYGYTF. In DNA, the CDR3 is TGCGCCAGCAGCCCGACAACGGGAGGGAGGGGGTATGGCTACACCTTC.

The CDR3 protein is CASSPLAGDQTGELFF. The CDR3 coding sequence is TGTGCCAGCTCACCTCTGGCGGGAGACCAAACCGGGGAGCTGTTTTTT. The chain joins TRBV18 to TRBJ2-2, with 7 bases that match TRBD2. The CDR3 has 16 residues. Trimming took 3 bases from V and 5 from J; bases not matched to a gene: 9. Germline assignment: CDR1 KGHSH and CDR2 LQKENI.

The chain employs TRBV5-8 and TRBJ2-1; maybe TRBD2 (5 bases). V lost 0 bases, J lost 0 bases, and 13 bases lay in between. CDR3 size: 17 residues. CDR1 and CDR2 (germline): SGHTS, YDEGEE. The CDR3 sequence is CASSLDLGVLSYNEQFF. In DNA form, the CDR3 reads TGTGCCAGCAGCTTGGATCTCGGGGTCCTCTCCTACAATGAGCAGTTCTTC.

V is TRBV6-5 and J is TRBJ2-6; D unresolved. The CDR3 has 15 amino acids. The ends were cut back, 4 bases at V and 2 bases at J, with 9 bases in the middle. The germline CDR1 and CDR2 sequences are MNHEY and SVGAGI. The CDR3 DNA reads TGTGCCAGCAGTTTTTCGGGTACTGGGGCCAACGTCCTGACTTTC. It is translated as CASSFSGTGANVLTF.

As concerns this clone: A junction boundary mismatches the germline segment, possibly from a read error. The rearrangement uses TRBV6-5 and TRBJ1-3; D gene uncertain. This CDR3 region has 15 residues. Germline V lookup: CDR1 MNHEY, CDR2 SVGAGI. Written as DNA, the CDR3 is TGTGCCAGCAGGTACTGGGAAGCCTCTGGAAACACCATATATTTT. Protein product: CASRYWEASGNTIYF.